Listed below are T cell receptor beta chains from one sample, sequenced in a study of CD8+ T cells in alopecia areata. Sequenced by immunoSEQ multiplex PCR; TCRdb stores in-frame clones only, minus some. The table includes over 150,000 clones, less than 70% detected once. The sequences come from CD8+ T cells sorted from blood, collected at week 24, from a patient treated with tofacitinib. These receptors all come from a human donor with alopecia areata. Both conserved end residues are part of each CDR3. A D gene is named only where the DNA matches it firmly. A row's size may be missing; if present it is once, few, many or a size class.

J | size | D | V | CDR3 | DNA
TRBJ2-1 | - | - | TRBV15 | CATSGYNEQFF | TGTGCCACCAGCGGCTACAATGAGCAGTTCTTC
TRBJ2-7 | few | TRBD1 | TRBV4-3 | CASSQWTGAYEQYF | TGCGCCAGCAGCCAGTGGACAGGGGCCTACGAGCAGTACTTC
TRBJ1-5 | - | - | TRBV5-1 | CASSRDSNQPQHF | TGCGCCAGCAGTCGGGATAGCAATCAGCCCCAGCATTTT
TRBJ2-5 | - | TRBD1 | TRBV4-1 | CASSHETGRTSQETQYF | TGCGCCAGCAGCCACGAGACAGGGCGAACATCACAAGAGACCCAGTACTTC
TRBJ2-6 | few | - | TRBV29-1 | CSVEGRGSGANVLTF | TGCAGCGTTGAAGGGAGGGGCTCTGGGGCCAACGTCCTGACTTTC
TRBJ2-4 | few | - | TRBV6-5 | CASSHRVEDIQYF | TGTGCCAGCAGTCACAGGGTCGAGGACATTCAGTACTTC
TRBJ2-7 | - | - | TRBV29-1 | CSVEVQGSYEQYF | TGCAGCGTTGAAGTACAGGGCAGCTACGAGCAGTACTTC
TRBJ2-2 | - | - | TRBV9 | CASSQTGELFF | TGTGCCAGCAGTCAAACCGGGGAGCTGTTTTTT
TRBJ2-3 | - | - | TRBV19 | CASSWTGDTQYF | TGTGCCAGTAGTTGGACCGGGGATACGCAGTATTTT
TRBJ2-3 | many | - | TRBV6-4 | CASSEGTTDTQYF | TGTGCCAGCAGTGAGGGGACCACAGATACGCAGTATTTT
TRBJ2-1 | - | - | TRBV19 | CASSIDPAVRQFF | TGTGCCAGTAGTATAGATCCTGCCGTGCGGCAGTTCTTC
TRBJ1-5 | - | - | TRBV30 | CAWSGQNQPQHF | TGTGCCTGGAGTGGACAGAATCAGCCCCAGCATTTT
TRBJ1-1 | - | - | TRBV2 | CASTHENTEAFF | TGTGCCAGCACACACGAGAACACTGAAGCTTTCTTT
TRBJ2-7 | - | TRBD2 | TRBV19 | CASSTSGGAGGEQYF | TGTGCCAGTAGCACTAGCGGGGGGGCCGGTGGCGAGCAGTACTTC
TRBJ2-3 | - | - | TRBV5-1 | CASSYGRRASDTQYF | TGCGCCAGCAGCTACGGACGCCGCGCGTCGGATACGCAGTATTTT
TRBJ1-1 | - | - | TRBV29-1 | CSVFRDTEAFF | TGCAGCGTTTTCAGGGACACTGAAGCTTTCTTT
TRBJ1-2 | - | - | TRBV7-6 | CASSLNDSPNYGYTF | TGTGCCAGCAGCTTAAACGACAGCCCTAACTATGGCTACACCTTC
TRBJ1-4 | few | TRBD1 | TRBV2 | CASSVGTATNEKLFF | TGTGCCAGCAGTGTGGGGACAGCAACTAATGAAAAACTGTTTTTT
TRBJ2-1 | few | - | TRBV7-6 | CASSIAKYNEQFF | TGTGCCAGCAGCATTGCAAAGTACAATGAGCAGTTCTTC
TRBJ1-4 | few | - | TRBV13 | CASSLGLSNEKLFF | TGTGCCAGCAGCTTAGGCCTCTCTAATGAAAAACTGTTTTTT
TRBJ1-2 | few | TRBD1 | TRBV2 | CASSEGTGALYGYTF | TGTGCCAGCAGTGAAGGGACAGGGGCCCTCTATGGCTACACCTTC
TRBJ1-6 | - | - | TRBV11-2 | CASSSESWVEVDSPLHF | TGTGCCAGCAGCTCCGAGTCTTGGGTGGAGGTTGATTCACCCCTCCACTTT
TRBJ1-5 | - | TRBD1 | TRBV10-2 | CASSVQGAGNQPQHF | TGCGCCAGCAGTGTACAGGGGGCCGGCAATCAGCCCCAGCATTTT
TRBJ2-7 | - | TRBD1 | TRBV29-1 | CSVTGPWPYEQYF | TGCAGCGTGACAGGGCCGTGGCCCTACGAGCAGTACTTC
TRBJ1-2 | - | TRBD1 | TRBV13 | CASSFEGQVDYGYTF | TGTGCCAGCAGCTTTGAGGGACAGGTGGACTATGGCTACACCTTC
TRBJ2-7 | - | TRBD1 | TRBV19 | CAASPGTGGVYEQYF | TGTGCAGCTAGCCCAGGGACAGGGGGCGTCTACGAGCAGTACTTC
TRBJ2-7 | - | TRBD1 | TRBV7-2 | CASSSPGQTYEQYF | TGTGCCAGCAGCTCTCCGGGACAGACCTACGAGCAGTACTTC
TRBJ2-2 | - | TRBD2 | TRBV7-2 | CASSFGAGRVGELFF | TGTGCCAGCAGCTTCGGAGCGGGGCGGGTCGGGGAGCTGTTTTTT
TRBJ1-6 | few | - | TRBV19 | CASSIQNNSPLHF | TGTGCCAGTAGTATACAGAATAATTCACCCCTCCACTTT
TRBJ2-1 | few | TRBD2 | TRBV29-1 | CSVELAGGRLGEQFF | TGCAGCGTGGAACTAGCGGGGGGGAGGTTGGGTGAGCAGTTCTTC
TRBJ2-1 | few | - | TRBV29-1 | CSVAMGGAGNEQFF | TGCAGCGTTGCAATGGGGGGCGCAGGCAATGAGCAGTTCTTC
TRBJ2-4 | - | TRBD2 | TRBV4-1 | CASSELGAGSGNIQYF | TGCGCCAGCAGCGAACTAGGAGCGGGATCGGGAAACATTCAGTACTTC
TRBJ2-7 | - | TRBD1 | TRBV15 | CATSRSYQQGSSYEQYF | TGTGCCACCAGCAGGAGCTATCAACAGGGGAGCTCCTACGAGCAGTACTTC
TRBJ1-1 | few | - | TRBV19 | CASSLGQMNTEAFF | TGTGCCAGTAGTCTCGGACAGATGAACACTGAAGCTTTCTTT
TRBJ2-1 | - | - | TRBV6-5 | CASSLFLGNEQFF | TGTGCCAGCAGTTTGTTCTTGGGGAATGAGCAGTTCTTC
TRBJ2-6 | - | - | TRBV13 | CASSSLTGANVLTF | TGTGCCAGCAGCTCCCTCACTGGGGCCAACGTCCTGACTTTC
TRBJ2-2 | - | TRBD1 | TRBV6-5 | CASSPRTGYGGELFF | TGTGCCAGCAGCCCAAGGACAGGGTATGGCGGGGAGCTGTTTTTT
TRBJ1-2 | - | TRBD1 | TRBV5-6 | CASSLGTGGAVYGYTF | TGTGCCAGCAGCTTGGGGACAGGGGGCGCGGTATATGGCTACACCTTC
TRBJ1-5 | - | - | TRBV19 | CASSITPWQPQHF | TGTGCCAGTAGTATCACTCCCTGGCAGCCCCAGCATTTT
TRBJ1-5 | - | - | TRBV4-3 | CASSQYYDQPQHF | TGCGCCAGCAGCCAGTATTATGATCAGCCCCAGCATTTT
TRBJ1-6 | - | - | TRBV14 | CASSHSAGPNSPLHF | TGTGCCAGCAGCCACAGCGCGGGCCCGAATTCACCCCTCCACTTT
TRBJ2-1 | - | - | TRBV7-9 | CASSLQDWLNNEQFF | TGTGCCAGCAGCTTACAGGACTGGCTTAACAATGAGCAGTTCTTC
TRBJ1-1 | few | TRBD1 | TRBV7-2 | CASSPLTGTEAFF | TGTGCCAGCAGCCCCTTGACAGGGACTGAAGCTTTCTTT
TRBJ2-5 | - | - | TRBV7-6 | CASSFSETQYF | TGTGCCAGCAGCTTTTCGGAGACCCAGTACTTC
TRBJ1-5 | - | - | TRBV7-9 | CASSLGVNQPQHF | TGTGCCAGCAGCTTAGGGGTTAATCAGCCCCAGCATTTT
TRBJ1-1 | - | - | TRBV30 | CAWSVLGATEAFF | TGTGCCTGGAGTGTACTGGGAGCCACTGAAGCTTTCTTT
TRBJ1-1 | - | - | TRBV29-1 | CSVEGEGRVSEAFF | TGCAGCGTTGAGGGGGAGGGAAGGGTCTCTGAAGCTTTCTTT
TRBJ2-7 | few | - | TRBV13 | CASSLYSYEQYF | TGTGCCAGCAGCTTATATAGCTACGAGCAGTACTTC
TRBJ2-2 | - | TRBD2 | TRBV4-1 | CASSPNRDYLAGELFF | TGCGCCAGCAGCCCAAACCGGGACTACTTGGCGGGGGAGCTGTTTTTT
TRBJ2-3 | - | - | TRBV11-2 | CASSFPTGYSDTQYF | TGTGCCAGCAGCTTCCCGACAGGATATTCAGATACGCAGTATTTT
TRBJ2-4 | - | TRBD1 | TRBV27 | CASSSLTGVLAKNIQYF | TGTGCCAGCAGTTCCCTGACAGGGGTGCTAGCCAAAAACATTCAGTACTTC
TRBJ2-2 | few | TRBD1 | TRBV14 | CASSLRDRGVTGELFF | TGTGCCAGCAGCCTCCGGGACAGGGGAGTAACCGGGGAGCTGTTTTTT
TRBJ2-7 | few | - | TRBV27 | CASSFGKTYEQYF | TGTGCCAGCAGTTTCGGTAAGACCTACGAGCAGTACTTC
TRBJ2-1 | - | - | TRBV29-1 | CSGRGLTRESSYNEQFF | TGCAGCGGGAGGGGACTCACTCGGGAGAGCTCCTACAATGAGCAGTTCTTC